The 17 T cell receptor beta chains listed next were all sequenced from one sample in a study of blood T cells in healthy people across ages. Next came a second PCR, run for about 7 to 12 cycles, which used a sample-barcoded 5' primer along with a J-beta primer mix. A single record per CDR3 protein comes from TCRdb applying MiXCR to the 5' RACE reads. This table has roughly 800,000 distinct CDR3 sequences, about three fifths appearing once. The material sequenced was blood. These TCRs come from a man aged 30-40 years in good health.

A single count supports this clonotype. The J gene is TRBJ2-5, the V gene TRBV7-9, with 7 bases aligning to TRBD1. The DNA end is more similar to TRBJ2-7, so the J call may be wrong. This CDR3 has 17 residues. CDR1 is SEHNR and CDR2 is FQNEAQ in the germline V gene (reference sequence). CDR3 in DNA: TGTGCCAGCAGCTTAGTTGGGGTAGAGGGGGCCGTCTACGAGCAGTACTTC. It codes for CASSLVGVEGAVYEQYF.

This chain joins TRBV7-9 and TRBJ2-1, with a weak D call TRBD1 (5 bases). The germline CDR1 and CDR2 sequences are SEHNR and FQNEAQ (reference sequence). With 5 bases removed from V and 13 bases from J, the gap between germline ends came to 18 bases. CDR3 length equals 13 residues. The DNA for the CDR3 is TGTGCCAGCAGCCCCCCAGGGCAAGAGACCCAGTTCTTC. Its translation is CASSPPGQETQFF.

This clonotype was seen ten or more times. The chain combines TRBV12-3 or TRBV12-4 with TRBJ2-5, with D perhaps TRBD2 (5 bases). The CDR3 consists of 13 residues. Between the trimmed V and J ends, which lost 6 bases and 5 bases, there was a span of 13 bases. The DNA of the CDR3 is TGTGCCAGCAGAGAAGAGGGCTGGGAGACCCAGTACTTC. Amino acids: CASREEGWETQYF.

This clonotype was seen more than once but under ten times. V is TRBV5-1 and J is TRBJ2-3, with D perhaps TRBD1 (6 bases). Deletions cut 0 bases from V and 2 bases from J, with 7 bases between. The CDR3 loop spans 14 amino acids. The germline V gene encodes CDR1 SGHRS and CDR2 YFSETQ. The DNA for the CDR3 is TGCGCCAGCAGCTTGGAGGGGGTCACAGATACGCAGTATTTT. Translating gives CASSLEGVTDTQYF.

V usage is TRBV20-1 and J usage is TRBJ1-4, with TRBD1 matching 7 bases. Germline-derived CDR1 and CDR2 are DFQATT and SNEGSKA (reference sequence). Trimming at V came to 7 bases and at J to 0 bases, leaving 2 bases not matched to a gene. The CDR3 length is 13 residues. The CDR3 bases are TGCAGTGGAACAGGGGCAACTAATGAAAAACTGTTTTTT. This sequence encodes CSGTGATNEKLFF.

V is TRBV6-5 and J is TRBJ2-1; 7 bases map to TRBD2. In germline, CDR1 is MNHEY, CDR2 SVGAGI. The junction had 7 bases not matched to a gene; V was cut back by 2 bases and J by 6 bases. The length of the CDR3 is 15 residues. In DNA form, the CDR3 reads TGTGCCAGCAGTTACGCAGCGGGAATCGGCAATGAGCAGTTCTTC. It codes for CASSYAAGIGNEQFF.

The chain has TRBV20-1 and TRBJ1-2, with unresolved D. CDR3 length equals 13 residues. The V and J ends lost 2 bases and 2 bases respectively, with 9 bases between them. From germline, CDR1 is DFQATT and CDR2 SNEGSKA (reference sequence). CDR3 residues: CSARHPGNYGYTF. The CDR3 bases are TGCAGTGCTAGACATCCGGGGAACTATGGCTACACCTTC.

This clonotype was recorded only once. V and J are TRBV28 and TRBJ2-7; 7 nucleotides align to TRBD1. CDR1 and CDR2 from the germline V gene are MDHEN and SYDVKM. CDR3 length: 16 residues. Trimming removed 7 bases from V and 2 bases from J; junction bases left unmatched: 14. CDR3 in DNA: TGTGCCAGCATCCCAACCGGGACAGATTCAGCCTACGAGCAGTACTTC. Protein product: CASIPTGTDSAYEQYF.

In its sample, this clonotype was seen a few times. V usage is TRBV18 and J usage is TRBJ2-1; TRBD2 is a possible D gene (6 bases). This CDR3 region has 13 residues. The V gene lost 5 bases and the J gene lost 6 bases, with 11 bases spanning the gap. Per germline, CDR1 KGHSH and CDR2 LQKENI. In DNA form, the CDR3 reads TGTGCCAGCTCAGGGACTTCGGGCAATGAGCAGTTCTTC. It codes for CASSGTSGNEQFF.

V is TRBV27 and J is TRBJ2-7; D is undetermined. CDR1 and CDR2 (germline): MNHEY, SMNVEV (reference sequence). The CDR3 totals 12 residues. With 5 bases removed from V and 2 bases from J, the gap between germline ends came to 7 bases. This chain's CDR3 is CASSNSAYEQYF. DNA of the CDR3: TGTGCCAGCAGTAACAGTGCCTACGAGCAGTACTTC.

The chain recombines TRBV29-1 with TRBJ1-2, with D possibly matching TRBD1 (5 bases). The germline V gene has CDR1 SQVTM and CDR2 ANQGSEA. V lost 4 bases to trimming and J lost 9 bases, with 12 bases between them. The CDR3 consists of 11 residues. CDR3 region: CSVGGDGRYTF. The DNA for the CDR3 is TGCAGCGTTGGGGGGGACGGACGCTACACCTTC.

V is TRBV20-1 and J is TRBJ2-5; D is unresolved. The DNA end is a closer match to TRBJ2-7, so the J assignment may be wrong. CDR1 and CDR2 (germline): DFQATT, SNEGSKA (reference sequence). CDR3 length: 13 residues. The CDR3: CSPSETAIHEQYF. The DNA of the CDR3 is TGCAGCCCATCCGAGACCGCAATCCACGAGCAGTACTTC.

J is TRBJ1-2 and V is TRBV7-2, with TRBD1 matching 9 bases. The V gene end was trimmed by 1 base and the J gene end by 8 bases; junction bases not matched to a gene: 11. The CDR3 loop spans 16 amino acids. CDR1 and CDR2 from the germline V gene are SGHTA and FQGNSA. The CDR3 protein is CASSLVIGTGSGGYTF. CDR3 in DNA: TGTGCCAGCAGCTTAGTAATCGGGACAGGGTCGGGCGGCTACACCTTC.

This chain uses TRBV5-1 with TRBJ2-5; tentative D call: TRBD2 (5 bases). Germline CDR1 and CDR2: SGHRS and YFSETQ. Trimming stripped 0 bases from V and 11 bases from J, with 20 bases between. The CDR3 runs to 15 residues. The CDR3 DNA reads as TGCGCCAGCAGCTTGGCCTACCCAATGGGAGATGAGCAGTACTTC. It translates to CASSLAYPMGDEQYF.

The V call is TRBV11-3, the J call TRBJ2-3, with unresolved D. V was shortened by 3 bases and J by 3 bases, with 7 bases between the two germline ends. This CDR3 is built from 13 residues. Per germline, CDR1 SGHNT and CDR2 YENEEA. The CDR3 protein is CASSFGPTDTQYF. The CDR3 DNA reads as TGTGCCAGCAGCTTTGGACCAACAGATACGCAGTATTTT.

With regard to this clonotype: At one end the junction does not follow the germline gene, possibly because of a read error. The chain is built from TRBV3-1 and TRBJ2-1; 7 bases match TRBD2. The CDR3 runs 16 residues. The germline gives CDR1 LGHDT, CDR2 YNNKEL (reference sequence). CDR3 protein: CTSSQDVAGVYNEQFF. The CDR3 DNA is TGTACCAGCAGCCAAGACGTGGCGGGGGTCTACAATGAGCAGTTCTTC.

This clonotype came up once. V usage is TRBV28 and J usage is TRBJ2-5; 7 bases line up with TRBD1. Trimming took 5 bases from V and 2 from J; bases not matched to a gene: 17. Per the germline V gene, CDR1 is MDHEN and CDR2 is SYDVKM. CDR3 length: 18 amino acids. CDR3: CASSKTQGVRGAQETQYF. For the CDR3, the DNA is TGTGCCAGCAGTAAAACCCAGGGGGTTCGGGGAGCACAAGAGACCCAGTACTTC.